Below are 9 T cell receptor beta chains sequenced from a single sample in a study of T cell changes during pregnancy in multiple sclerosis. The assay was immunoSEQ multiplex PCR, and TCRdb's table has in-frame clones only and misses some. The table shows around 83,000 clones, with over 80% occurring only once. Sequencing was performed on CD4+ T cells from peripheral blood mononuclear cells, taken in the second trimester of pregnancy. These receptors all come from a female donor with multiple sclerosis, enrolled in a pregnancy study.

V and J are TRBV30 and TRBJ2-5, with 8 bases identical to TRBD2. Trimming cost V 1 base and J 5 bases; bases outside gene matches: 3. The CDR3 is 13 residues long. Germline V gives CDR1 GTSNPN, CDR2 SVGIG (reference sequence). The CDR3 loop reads CAWSGERGETQYF. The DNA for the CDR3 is TGTGCCTGGAGTGGAGAGCGGGGGGAGACCCAGTACTTC. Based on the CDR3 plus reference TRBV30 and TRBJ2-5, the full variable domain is SQTIHQWPATLVQPVGSPLSLECTVEGTSNPNLYWYRQAAGRGLQLLFYSVGIGQISSEVPQNLSASRPQDRQFILSSKKLLLSDSGFYLCAWSGERGETQYFGPGTRLLVL.

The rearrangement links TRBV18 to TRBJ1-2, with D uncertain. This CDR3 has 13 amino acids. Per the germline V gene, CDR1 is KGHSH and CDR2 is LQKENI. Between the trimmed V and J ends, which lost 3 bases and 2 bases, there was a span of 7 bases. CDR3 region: CASSPGRNYGYTF. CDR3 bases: TGTGCCAGCTCACCGGGGAGAAACTATGGCTACACCTTC. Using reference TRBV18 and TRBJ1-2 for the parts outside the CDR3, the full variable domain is NAGVMQNPRHLVRRRGQEARLRCSPMKGHSHVYWYRQLPEEGLKFMVYLQKENIIDESGMPKERFSAEFPKEGPSILRIQQVVRGDSAAYFCASSPGRNYGYTFGSGTRLTVV.

The CDR3 region has the DNA TGTGCCAGCACCACCACCCCCGGGACTACATCTTACGAGCAGTACTTC. Protein: CASTTTPGTTSYEQYF. The chain combines TRBV5-4 with TRBJ2-7; 7 positions match TRBD2. CDR3 length: 16 amino acids. The ends lost 6 bases at V and 4 bases at J; junction bases unmatched: 16. Germline CDR1 reads SGHNT; CDR2 reads YYREEE (reference sequence). Complete variable domain (other parts from reference TRBV5-4 and TRBJ2-7): ETGVTQSPTHLIKTRGQQVTLRCSSQSGHNTVSWYQQALGQGPQFIFQYYREEENGRGNFPPRFSGLQFPNYSSELNVNALELDDSALYLCASTTTPGTTSYEQYFGPGTRLTVT.

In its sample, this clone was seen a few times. CDR3 nucleotides: TGTGCCAGCAGTGAACGGAGGGGCAGCGGGACCGGGGAGCTGTTTTTT. This codes for CASSERRGSGTGELFF. The chain recombines TRBV6-1 with TRBJ2-2, with D tentatively TRBD2 (6 bases). This CDR3 contains 16 residues. From germline, CDR1 is MNHNS and CDR2 SASEGT. The ends were cut back, 2 bases at V and 5 bases at J, with 15 bases in the middle.

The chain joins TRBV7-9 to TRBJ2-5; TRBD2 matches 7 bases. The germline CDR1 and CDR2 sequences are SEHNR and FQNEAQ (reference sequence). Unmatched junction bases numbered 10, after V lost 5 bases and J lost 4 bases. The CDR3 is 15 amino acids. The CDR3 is CASSTRRGVIETQYF. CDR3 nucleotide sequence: TGTGCCAGCAGCACGAGACGGGGGGTGATAGAGACCCAGTACTTC.

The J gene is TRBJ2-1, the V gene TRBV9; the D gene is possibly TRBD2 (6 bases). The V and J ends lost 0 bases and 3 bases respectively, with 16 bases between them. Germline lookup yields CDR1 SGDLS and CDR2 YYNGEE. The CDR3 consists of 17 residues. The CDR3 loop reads CASSVGGTALGYNEQFF. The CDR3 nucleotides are TGTGCCAGCAGCGTAGGAGGGACTGCTTTAGGCTACAATGAGCAGTTCTTC.

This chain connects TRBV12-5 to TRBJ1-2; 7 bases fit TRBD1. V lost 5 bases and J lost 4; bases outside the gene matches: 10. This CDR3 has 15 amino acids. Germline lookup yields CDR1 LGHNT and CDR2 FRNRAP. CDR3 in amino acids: CASGRTGAGIYGYTF. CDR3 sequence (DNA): TGTGCTAGTGGTCGTACAGGGGCGGGAATCTATGGCTACACCTTC.

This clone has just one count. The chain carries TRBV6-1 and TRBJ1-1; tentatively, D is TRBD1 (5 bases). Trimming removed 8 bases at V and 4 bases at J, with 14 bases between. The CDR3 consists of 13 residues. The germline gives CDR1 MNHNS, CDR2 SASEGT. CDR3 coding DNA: TGTGCCAGCTCCACGACCCAGGGCACTGAAGCTTTCTTT. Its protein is CASSTTQGTEAFF.

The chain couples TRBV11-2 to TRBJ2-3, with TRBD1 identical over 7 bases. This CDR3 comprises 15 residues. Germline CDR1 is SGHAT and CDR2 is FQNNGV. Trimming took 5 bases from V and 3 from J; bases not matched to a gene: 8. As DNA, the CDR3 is TGTGCCAGCAGCCCCGAGGGGGCGAGTACAGATACGCAGTATTTT. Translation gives CASSPEGASTDTQYF.